A selection of T cell receptor beta chains follows, all from one sample in a study of identical twins. Each CDR3 protein gets one entry after TCRdb re-called the 5' RACE reads with MiXCR. The data hold just over 500,000 distinct CDR3 sequences, with about 20% observed a single time. The sample also formed part of further work on T cells expressing NK-cell markers.

Source material: CD4+ T cells sorted from blood. Source of these receptors: a woman aged 18 to 35 in good health. Each CDR3 is given with its conserved first and last residue. Each record gives: D gene, J gene, V gene, clone size, CDR3 DNA, CDR3 protein. A D gene is named only where the DNA matches it firmly. A row's size may be missing; if present it is once, few, many or a size class.

d_call: -
j_call: TRBJ2-7
v_call: TRBV20-1
clone_size: -
cdr3_nt: TGCAGTGCTAGAGATAGTTGGGGCGGCTCCTACGAGCAGTACTTC
cdr3_aa: CSARDSWGGSYEQYF

d_call: -
j_call: TRBJ1-1
v_call: TRBV30
clone_size: once
cdr3_nt: TGTGCCTGGTTGTCGCAGGAGAACACTGAAGCTTTCTTT
cdr3_aa: CAWLSQENTEAFF

d_call: TRBD2
j_call: TRBJ2-3
v_call: TRBV12-3/TRBV12-4
clone_size: few
cdr3_nt: TGTGCCAGCAGTCTACGCCAGGCGGGGGGTAGCACAGATACGCAGTATTTT
cdr3_aa: CASSLRQAGGSTDTQYF

d_call: TRBD2
j_call: TRBJ2-1
v_call: TRBV5-4
clone_size: few
cdr3_nt: TGTGCCAGCAGCTTGCGCCGGGGACTATCTTACAATGAGCAGTTCTTC
cdr3_aa: CASSLRRGLSYNEQFF

d_call: -
j_call: TRBJ1-1
v_call: TRBV5-1
clone_size: few
cdr3_nt: TGCGCCAGCAGCACGACGGTTATGAACACTGAAGCTTTCTTT
cdr3_aa: CASSTTVMNTEAFF

d_call: -
j_call: TRBJ2-2
v_call: TRBV2
clone_size: -
cdr3_nt: TGTGCCAGCAGTGAAGCGCCTGGCGGGGAGCTGTTTTTT
cdr3_aa: CASSEAPGGELFF

d_call: TRBD2
j_call: TRBJ2-5
v_call: TRBV10-3
clone_size: many
cdr3_nt: TGTGCCATCAGTGACGTAGCGGGAGGGCTTCAAGAGACCCAGTACTTC
cdr3_aa: CAISDVAGGLQETQYF

d_call: -
j_call: TRBJ1-1
v_call: TRBV5-1
clone_size: many
cdr3_nt: TGCGCCAGCAGCATGGACAGTCAGAACACTGAAGCTTTCTTT
cdr3_aa: CASSMDSQNTEAFF

d_call: TRBD1
j_call: TRBJ2-5
v_call: TRBV29-1
clone_size: few
cdr3_nt: TGCAGCGGGGCCGGGACAGGGTCAGAGACCCAGTACTTC
cdr3_aa: CSGAGTGSETQYF

d_call: -
j_call: TRBJ2-5
v_call: TRBV20-1
clone_size: -
cdr3_nt: TGCAGTGCTAGAGGACTGGCCTCAAACCAAGAGACCCAGTACTTC
cdr3_aa: CSARGLASNQETQYF

d_call: TRBD2
j_call: TRBJ2-5
v_call: TRBV20-1
clone_size: -
cdr3_nt: TGCAGTGCTAGAATAGCGGGGGGCAAAGAGACCCAGTACTTC
cdr3_aa: CSARIAGGKETQYF

d_call: -
j_call: TRBJ1-1
v_call: TRBV7-7
clone_size: -
cdr3_nt: TGTGCTAGCAGCTTAGATTCGTTGACTGAAGCTTTCTTT
cdr3_aa: CASSLDSLTEAFF

d_call: -
j_call: TRBJ2-1
v_call: TRBV7-9
clone_size: few
cdr3_nt: TGTGCCAGCAGCTTAATGGGCGGGACCTCCTACAATGAGCAGTTCTTC
cdr3_aa: CASSLMGGTSYNEQFF

d_call: TRBD1
j_call: TRBJ2-3
v_call: TRBV10-3
clone_size: many
cdr3_nt: TGTGCCATCAGCGGGGGACAGGGGGGAAATACGCAGTATTTT
cdr3_aa: CAISGGQGGNTQYF

d_call: TRBD1
j_call: TRBJ2-7
v_call: TRBV20-1
clone_size: few
cdr3_nt: TGCAGTGCTAGAGGTCTGGGACAGGGGTACTACGAGCAGTACTTC
cdr3_aa: CSARGLGQGYYEQYF

d_call: -
j_call: TRBJ2-1
v_call: TRBV20-1
clone_size: -
cdr3_nt: TGCAGTGCTCCCCCGGCAGGAGGGGGGGCGAATGAGCAGTTCTTC
cdr3_aa: CSAPPAGGGANEQFF

d_call: TRBD2
j_call: TRBJ2-5
v_call: TRBV5-1
clone_size: -
cdr3_nt: TGCGCCAGCAGCTTGGGAGGGACTAACCAAGAGACCCAGTACTTC
cdr3_aa: CASSLGGTNQETQYF

d_call: -
j_call: TRBJ2-5
v_call: TRBV10-3
clone_size: -
cdr3_nt: TGTGCCATCAGGCTCGGGCCGAGCCAAGAGACCCAGTACTTC
cdr3_aa: CAIRLGPSQETQYF